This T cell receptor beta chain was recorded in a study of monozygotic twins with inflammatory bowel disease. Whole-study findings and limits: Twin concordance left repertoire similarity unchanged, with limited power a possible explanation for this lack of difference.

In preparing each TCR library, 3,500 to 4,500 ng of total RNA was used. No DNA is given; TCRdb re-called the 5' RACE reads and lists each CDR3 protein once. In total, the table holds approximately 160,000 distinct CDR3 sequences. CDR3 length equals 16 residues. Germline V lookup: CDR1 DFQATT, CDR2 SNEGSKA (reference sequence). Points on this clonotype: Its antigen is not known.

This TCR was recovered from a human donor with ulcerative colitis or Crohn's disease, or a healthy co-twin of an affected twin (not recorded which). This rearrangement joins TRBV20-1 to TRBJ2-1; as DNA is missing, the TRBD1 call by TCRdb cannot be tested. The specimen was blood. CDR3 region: CSASNYPGGPYNEQFF.